Below are 13 T cell receptor beta chains sequenced from a single sample in a study of human T cells and chemical hapten exposure. TCRdb reprocessed the RACE reads via MiXCR and lists one record per CDR3 protein. The sample consists of 340,000 or so distinct CDR3 sequences, about 7% of them appearing once. Time point specified: patch test 1, 2 weeks after DPC sensitization. The treatment: therapeutic diphenylcyclopropenone sensitization with weekly scalp DPC. The material sequenced was whole blood, taken in connection with sensitization to the hapten diphenylcyclopropenone (DPC). These TCRs come from a young woman with alopecia areata. Some clones in this sample may be carry-over from other donors' samples.

This clonotype showed up many times. The V and J genes are TRBV7-2 and TRBJ2-3; 7 bases match TRBD2. CDR3 length: 15 residues. Germline CDR1 is SGHTA and CDR2 is FQGNSA. The junction had 8 bases not matched to a gene; V was cut back by 4 bases and J by 4 bases. The CDR3 nucleotides are TGTGCCAGCAGCTGGGGGGGTCAAACCTCAGATACGCAGTATTTT. It encodes CASSWGGQTSDTQYF. Full variable domain (remainder filled in from reference TRBV7-2 and TRBJ2-3): GAGVSQSPSNKVTEKGKDVELRCDPISGHTALYWYRQSLGQGLEFLIYFQGNSAPDKSGLPSDRFSAERTGGSVSTLTIQRTQQEDSAVYLCASSWGGQTSDTQYFGPGTRLTVL.

This clonotype was picked up many times. J is TRBJ2-3 and V is TRBV5-1; 14 bases match TRBD2. V lost 0 bases and J lost 0; bases outside the gene matches: 3. Germline V gene lookup returns CDR1 SGHRS and CDR2 YFSETQ. This CDR3 contains 18 residues. CDR3 sequence (DNA): TGCGCCAGCAGCTTGGGGACTAGCGGGGGGACTAGCACAGATACGCAGTATTTT. It translates to CASSLGTSGGTSTDTQYF.

This clonotype was counted between two and nine times. The chain joins TRBV6-1 to TRBJ1-2, with D maybe TRBD1 (5 bases). The CDR3 loop spans 15 amino acids. V lost 5 bases, J lost 7 bases, and 20 bases lay in between. Per the germline V gene, CDR1 is MNHNS and CDR2 is SASEGT. As DNA, the CDR3 is TGTGCCAGCAGTTTGGACCGGGGCAAGACCTTTGGCTACACCTTC. Encoded protein: CASSLDRGKTFGYTF.

The sample holds a few counts of this clonotype. The rearrangement links TRBV4-3 to TRBJ1-4, with a possible D match to TRBD1 (6 bases). Germline V gene sequence: CDR1 LGHNA, CDR2 YSLEER. The CDR3 spans 15 residues. V dropped 0 bases and J dropped 7 bases, with 12 bases sitting between them. The CDR3 is CASSQDRGRFEKLFF. The CDR3 region has the DNA TGCGCCAGCAGCCAAGACCGGGGGCGGTTTGAAAAACTGTTTTTT.

The chain links TRBV7-9 to TRBJ1-2; D possibly corresponds to TRBD1 (5 bases). There are 15 residues in the CDR3. The germline gives CDR1 SEHNR, CDR2 FQNEAQ (reference sequence). The V and J ends lost 5 bases and 4 bases respectively, with 17 bases between them. This chain's CDR3 is CASSRQRGSFYGYTF. CDR3 sequence (DNA): TGTGCCAGCAGCCGCCAGAGGGGAAGCTTCTATGGCTACACCTTC.

V gene TRBV10-3 combines with J gene TRBJ1-1; 9 nucleotides line up with TRBD1. This CDR3 is 16 amino acids long. V gave up 5 bases and J gave up 5 bases; unmatched junction bases: 12. Germline V CDR1 and CDR2: ENHRY, SYGVKD. CDR3 nucleotide sequence: TGTGCCATCAGTACCACCCAACAGGGGGCGAGGACTGAAGCTTTCTTT. This codes for CAISTTQQGARTEAFF.

At least ten counts were recorded for this clonotype. The chain combines TRBV5-1 with TRBJ2-7, with a weak D call TRBD1 (5 bases). The germline V gene has CDR1 SGHRS and CDR2 YFSETQ. Trimming took off 9 bases at V and 2 bases at J, with 15 bases between the two ends. CDR3 length: 13 amino acids. As DNA, the CDR3 is TGCGCCACCTCAAGCGACAGTACCTACGAGCAGTACTTC. This encodes CATSSDSTYEQYF. Complete variable domain (other parts from reference TRBV5-1 and TRBJ2-7): KAGVTQTPRYLIKTRGQQVTLSCSPISGHRSVSWYQQTPGQGLQFLFEYFSETQRNKGNFPGRFSGRQFSNSRSEMNVSTLELGDSALYLCATSSDSTYEQYFGPGTRLTVT.

This clonotype was found a few times. As DNA, the CDR3 is TGTGCCAGCAGCTTAACCGGACAGCACACTGAAGCTTTCTTT. It translates to CASSLTGQHTEAFF. This chain uses TRBV7-3 with TRBJ1-1; D is possibly TRBD1 (6 bases). There are 14 residues in the CDR3. CDR1 and CDR2 (germline): SGHTA, FQGTGA. V gave up 0 bases and J gave up 3 bases, with 8 bases separating them.

This clonotype was recorded a few times. J is TRBJ2-5 and V is TRBV27; either TRBD1 or TRBD2 may supply D (5 bases each). The CDR3 length is 17 residues. CDR1 MNHEY and CDR2 SMNVEV come from the germline V gene (reference sequence). V dropped 4 bases and J dropped 2 bases, with 20 bases sitting between them. Here the CDR3 reads CASSSIQATGTQETQYF. CDR3 sequence (DNA): TGTGCCAGCAGTTCTATCCAGGCAACCGGGACGCAAGAGACCCAGTACTTC.

The V gene is TRBV19, the J gene TRBJ2-6; tentatively, D is TRBD1 (6 bases). The CDR3 runs 15 residues. V was clipped by 5 bases and J by 3 bases, with 11 bases between them. The germline CDR1 and CDR2 sequences are LNHDA and SQIVND (reference sequence). CDR3: CASSATGFGANVLTF. DNA for the CDR3: TGTGCCAGTAGTGCCACAGGGTTTGGGGCCAACGTCCTGACTTTC.

This clonotype has only a few counts. The chain joins TRBV7-9 to TRBJ2-1; 8 bases align to TRBD2. Germline V gene sequence: CDR1 SEHNR, CDR2 FQNEAQ (reference sequence). The CDR3 covers 18 residues. J was trimmed by 7 bases and V by 6 bases; bases with no gene match: 20. This CDR3 reads CASRRKGPTSVAGNEQFF. DNA for the CDR3: TGTGCCAGCAGGCGAAAGGGCCCGACTAGCGTCGCGGGAAATGAGCAGTTCTTC.

This chain connects TRBV5-4 to TRBJ1-5, with D uncertain. The germline CDR1 and CDR2 sequences are SGHNT and YYREEE (reference sequence). The CDR3 sequence is 12 residues long. The V gene lost 4 bases and the J gene lost 9 bases, with 11 bases spanning the gap. This CDR3 reads CASSRDGSPQHF. CDR3 nucleotide sequence: TGTGCCAGCAGCCGAGACGGGTCGCCCCAGCATTTT.

This clonotype appeared a few times. This chain uses TRBV7-9 with TRBJ2-2, with D maybe TRBD2 (6 bases). The ends were cut back, 2 bases at V and 5 bases at J, with 12 bases in the middle. The CDR3 has 15 residues. CDR1 and CDR2 from the germline V gene are SEHNR and FQNEAQ (reference sequence). CDR3 loop: CASSLWGSGTGELFF. In DNA, the CDR3 is TGTGCCAGCAGCTTATGGGGTAGCGGAACCGGGGAGCTGTTTTTT.